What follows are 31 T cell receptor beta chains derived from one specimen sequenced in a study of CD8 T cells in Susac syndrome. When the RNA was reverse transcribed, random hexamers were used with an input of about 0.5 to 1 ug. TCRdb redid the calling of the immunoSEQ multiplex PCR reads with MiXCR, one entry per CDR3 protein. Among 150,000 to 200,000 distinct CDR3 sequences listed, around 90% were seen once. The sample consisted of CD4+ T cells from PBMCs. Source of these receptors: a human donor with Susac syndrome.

CDR3 region: CASSQSYEQFF. DNA for the CDR3: TGTGCCAGCAGTCAAAGTTATGAGCAGTTCTTC. The J gene is TRBJ2-1, the V gene TRBV12-3 or TRBV12-4; D call uncertain. The CDR3 has 11 amino acids. Trimming took off 5 bases at V and 8 bases at J, with 7 bases between the two ends.

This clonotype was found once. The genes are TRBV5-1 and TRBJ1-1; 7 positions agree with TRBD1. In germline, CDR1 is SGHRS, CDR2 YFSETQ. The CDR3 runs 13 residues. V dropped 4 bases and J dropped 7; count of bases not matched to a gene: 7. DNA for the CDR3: TGCGCCAGCAGCCCAGGACAGGCGGGTGAAGCTTTCTTT. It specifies CASSPGQAGEAFF.

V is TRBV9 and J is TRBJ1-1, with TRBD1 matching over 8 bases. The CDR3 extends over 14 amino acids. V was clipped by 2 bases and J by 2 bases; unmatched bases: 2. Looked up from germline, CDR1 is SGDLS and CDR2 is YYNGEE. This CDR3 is CASSVTGVNTEAFF. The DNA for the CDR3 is TGTGCCAGCAGCGTGACAGGGGTTAACACTGAAGCTTTCTTT.

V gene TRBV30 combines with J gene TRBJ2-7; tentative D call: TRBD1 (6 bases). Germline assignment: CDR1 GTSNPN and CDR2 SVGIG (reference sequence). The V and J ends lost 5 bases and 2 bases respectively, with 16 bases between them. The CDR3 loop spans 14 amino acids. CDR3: CAWGTGSRAYEQYF. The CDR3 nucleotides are TGTGCCTGGGGCACAGGGTCTCGAGCCTACGAGCAGTACTTC. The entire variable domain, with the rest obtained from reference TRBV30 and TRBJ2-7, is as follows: SQTIHQWPATLVQPVGSPLSLECTVEGTSNPNLYWYRQAAGRGLQLLFYSVGIGQISSEVPQNLSASRPQDRQFILSSKKLLLSDSGFYLCAWGTGSRAYEQYFGPGTRLTVT.

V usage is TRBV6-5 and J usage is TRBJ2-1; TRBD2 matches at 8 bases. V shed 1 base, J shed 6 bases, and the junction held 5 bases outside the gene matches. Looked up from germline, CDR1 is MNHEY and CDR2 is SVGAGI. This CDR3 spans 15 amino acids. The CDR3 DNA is TGTGCCAGCAGTTACTGGGGCGGGAGGAGCAATGAGCAGTTCTTC. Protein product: CASSYWGGRSNEQFF.

The DNA for the CDR3 is TGCGCCAGCAGCCCTGGGACTTCACAAGAGACCCAGTACTTC. The encoded protein is CASSPGTSQETQYF. The chain carries TRBV5-1 and TRBJ2-5; the D gene is possibly TRBD2 (6 bases). The CDR3 runs 14 residues. V lost 4 bases and J 2 bases, leaving 12 bases between the germline ends. Germline loops: CDR1 SGHRS, CDR2 YFSETQ.

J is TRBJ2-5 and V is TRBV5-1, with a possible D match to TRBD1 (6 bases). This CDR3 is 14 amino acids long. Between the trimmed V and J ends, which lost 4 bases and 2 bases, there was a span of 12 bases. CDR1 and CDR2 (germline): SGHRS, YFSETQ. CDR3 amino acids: CASSVQGEQETQYF. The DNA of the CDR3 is TGCGCCAGCAGCGTACAGGGAGAACAAGAGACCCAGTACTTC.

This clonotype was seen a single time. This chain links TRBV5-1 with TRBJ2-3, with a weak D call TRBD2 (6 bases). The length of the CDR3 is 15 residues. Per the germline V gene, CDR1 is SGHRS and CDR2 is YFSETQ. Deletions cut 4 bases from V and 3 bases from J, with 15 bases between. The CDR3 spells CASSRGTVGTDTQYF. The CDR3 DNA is TGCGCCAGCAGCCGGGGGACCGTCGGTACAGATACGCAGTATTTT.

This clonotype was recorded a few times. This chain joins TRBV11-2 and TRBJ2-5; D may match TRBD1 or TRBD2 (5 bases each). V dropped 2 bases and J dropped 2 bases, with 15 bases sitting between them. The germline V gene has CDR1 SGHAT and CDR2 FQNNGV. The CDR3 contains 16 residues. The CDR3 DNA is TGTGCCAGCAGCTTAACGGGACCACTCCTACAAGAGACCCAGTACTTC. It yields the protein CASSLTGPLLQETQYF.

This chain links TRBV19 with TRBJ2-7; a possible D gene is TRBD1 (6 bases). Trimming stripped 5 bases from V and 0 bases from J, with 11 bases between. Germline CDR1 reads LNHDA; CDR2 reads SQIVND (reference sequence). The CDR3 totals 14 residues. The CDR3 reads CASSSQGTSYEQYF. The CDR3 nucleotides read TGTGCCAGTAGTTCGCAGGGGACCTCCTACGAGCAGTACTTC.

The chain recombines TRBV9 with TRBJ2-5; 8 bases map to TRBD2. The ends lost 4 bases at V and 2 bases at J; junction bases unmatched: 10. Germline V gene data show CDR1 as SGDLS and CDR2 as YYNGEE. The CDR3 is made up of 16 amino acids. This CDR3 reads CASSPQWRGAQETQYF. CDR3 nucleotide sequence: TGTGCCAGCAGCCCCCAGTGGCGGGGGGCACAAGAGACCCAGTACTTC. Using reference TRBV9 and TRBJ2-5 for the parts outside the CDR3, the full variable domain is DSGVTQTPKHLITATGQRVTLRCSPRSGDLSVYWYQQSLDQGLQFLIQYYNGEERAKGNILERFSAQQFPDLHSELNLSSLELGDSALYFCASSPQWRGAQETQYFGPGTRLLVL.

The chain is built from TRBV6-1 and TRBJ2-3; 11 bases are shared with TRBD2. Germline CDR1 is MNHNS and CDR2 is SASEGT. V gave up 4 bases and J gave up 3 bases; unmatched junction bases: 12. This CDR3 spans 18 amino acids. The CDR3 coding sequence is TGTGCCAGCAGTGTTCCCCTTAGCGGGGGGGCCGCAACAGATACGCAGTATTTT. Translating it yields CASSVPLSGGAATDTQYF.

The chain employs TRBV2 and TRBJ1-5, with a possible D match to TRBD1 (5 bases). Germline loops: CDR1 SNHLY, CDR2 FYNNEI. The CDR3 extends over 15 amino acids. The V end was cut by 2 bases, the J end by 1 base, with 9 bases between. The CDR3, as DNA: TGTGCCAGCAGTGAACAGGGATCGAGCAATCAGCCCCAGCATTTT. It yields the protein CASSEQGSSNQPQHF. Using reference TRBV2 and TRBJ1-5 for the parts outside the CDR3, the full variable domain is EPEVTQTPSHQVTQMGQEVILRCVPISNHLYFYWYRQILGQKVEFLVSFYNNEISEKSEIFDDQFSVERPDGSNFTLKIRSTKLEDSAMYFCASSEQGSSNQPQHFGDGTRLSIL.

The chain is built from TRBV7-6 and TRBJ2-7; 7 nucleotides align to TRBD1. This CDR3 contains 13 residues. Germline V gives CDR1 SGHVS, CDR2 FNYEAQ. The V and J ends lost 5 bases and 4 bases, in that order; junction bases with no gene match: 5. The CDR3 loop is CASSPPGQYEQYF. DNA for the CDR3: TGTGCCAGCAGCCCCCCGGGACAGTACGAGCAGTACTTC.

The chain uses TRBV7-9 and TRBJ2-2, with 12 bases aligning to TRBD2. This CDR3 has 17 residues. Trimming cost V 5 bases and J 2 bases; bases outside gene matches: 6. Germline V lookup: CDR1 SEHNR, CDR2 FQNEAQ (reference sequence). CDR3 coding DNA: TGTGCCAGCAGCCTCACTAGCGGGAGGATTAACACCGGGGAGCTGTTTTTT. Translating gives CASSLTSGRINTGELFF.

The CDR3 spells CASSSYTDNQFYEQYF. In nucleotides, the CDR3 is TGTGCCAGCAGCTCGTACACGGACAACCAATTCTACGAGCAGTACTTC. The chain combines TRBV13 with TRBJ2-7; a possible D gene is TRBD1 (5 bases). The CDR3 has 16 amino acids. Germline values: CDR1 PRHDT, CDR2 FYEKMQ (reference sequence). Trimming removed 4 bases at V and 3 bases at J, with 19 bases between. The whole variable domain, remainder taken from reference TRBV13 and TRBJ2-7, is AAGVIQSPRHLIKEKRETATLKCYPIPRHDTVYWYQQGPGQDPQFLISFYEKMQSDKGSIPDRFSAQQFSDYHSELNMSSLELGDSALYFCASSSYTDNQFYEQYFGPGTRLTVT.

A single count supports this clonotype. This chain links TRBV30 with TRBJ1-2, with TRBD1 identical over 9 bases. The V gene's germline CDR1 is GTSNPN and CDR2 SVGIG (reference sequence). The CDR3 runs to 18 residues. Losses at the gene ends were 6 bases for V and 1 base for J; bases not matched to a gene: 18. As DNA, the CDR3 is TGTGCCTGCTCCTCAACCCAGGGACAGGGAGGGAATAACTATGGCTACACCTTC. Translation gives CACSSTQGQGGNNYGYTF.

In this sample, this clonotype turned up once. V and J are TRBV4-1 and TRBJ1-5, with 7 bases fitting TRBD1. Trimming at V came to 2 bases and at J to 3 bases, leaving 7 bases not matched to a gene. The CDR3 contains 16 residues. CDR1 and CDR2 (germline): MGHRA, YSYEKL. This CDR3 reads CASSQIRDSNNQPQHF. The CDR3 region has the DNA TGCGCCAGCAGCCAAATCCGGGACAGTAACAATCAGCCCCAGCATTTT.

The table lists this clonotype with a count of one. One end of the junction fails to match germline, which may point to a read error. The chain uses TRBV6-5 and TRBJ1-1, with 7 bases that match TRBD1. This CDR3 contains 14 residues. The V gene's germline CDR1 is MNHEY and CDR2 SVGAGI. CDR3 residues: CASSRQGGNSEAFF. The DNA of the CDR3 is TGTGCCAGCAGTCGCCAGGGGGGGAACTCTGAAGCTTTCTTT.

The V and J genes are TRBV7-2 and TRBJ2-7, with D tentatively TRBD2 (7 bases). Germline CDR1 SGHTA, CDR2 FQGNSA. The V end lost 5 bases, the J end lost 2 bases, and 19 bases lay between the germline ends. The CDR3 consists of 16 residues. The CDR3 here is CASSTSGGGGAYEQYF. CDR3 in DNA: TGTGCCAGCAGCACCTCAGGCGGCGGGGGCGCCTACGAGCAGTACTTC.

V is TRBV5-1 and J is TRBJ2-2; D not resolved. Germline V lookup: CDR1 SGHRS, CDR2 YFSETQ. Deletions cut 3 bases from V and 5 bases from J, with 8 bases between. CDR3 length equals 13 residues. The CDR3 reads CASSSDSTGELFF. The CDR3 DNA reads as TGCGCCAGCAGCTCGGATTCAACCGGGGAGCTGTTTTTT.

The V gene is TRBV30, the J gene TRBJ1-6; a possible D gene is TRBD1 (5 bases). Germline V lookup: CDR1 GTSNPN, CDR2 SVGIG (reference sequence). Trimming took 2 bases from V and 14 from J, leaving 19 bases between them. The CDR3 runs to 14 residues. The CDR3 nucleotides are TGTGCCTGGAGTTCCGGGACTTCATCCTCGTCCCTCCACTTT. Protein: CAWSSGTSSSSLHF.

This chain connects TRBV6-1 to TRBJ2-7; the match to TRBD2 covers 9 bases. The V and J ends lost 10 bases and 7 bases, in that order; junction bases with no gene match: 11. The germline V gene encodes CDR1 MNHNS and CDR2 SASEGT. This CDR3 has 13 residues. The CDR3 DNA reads TGTGCCACCATTCAAGCGGGGGGCGAAGAGCAGTACTTC. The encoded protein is CATIQAGGEEQYF.

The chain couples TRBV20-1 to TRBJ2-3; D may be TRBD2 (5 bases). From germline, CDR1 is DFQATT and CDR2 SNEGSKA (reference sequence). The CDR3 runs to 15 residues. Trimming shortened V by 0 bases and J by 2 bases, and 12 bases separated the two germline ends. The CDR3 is CSARDAGDDTDTQYF. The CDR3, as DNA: TGCAGTGCTAGAGATGCCGGGGATGACACAGATACGCAGTATTTT.

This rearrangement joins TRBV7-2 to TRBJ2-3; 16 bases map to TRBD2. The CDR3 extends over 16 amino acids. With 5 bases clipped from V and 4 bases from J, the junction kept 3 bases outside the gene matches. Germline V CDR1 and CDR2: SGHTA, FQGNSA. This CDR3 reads CASSEGLAGGPDTQYF. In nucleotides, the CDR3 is TGTGCCAGCAGCGAGGGACTAGCGGGGGGGCCAGATACGCAGTATTTT.

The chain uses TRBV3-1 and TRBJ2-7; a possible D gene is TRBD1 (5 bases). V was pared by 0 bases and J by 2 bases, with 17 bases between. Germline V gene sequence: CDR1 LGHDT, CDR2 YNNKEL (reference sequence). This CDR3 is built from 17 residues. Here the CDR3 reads CASSQEVGSRGTYEQYF. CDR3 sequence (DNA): TGTGCCAGCAGCCAAGAGGTCGGTTCTAGGGGAACCTACGAGCAGTACTTC.

DNA for the CDR3: TGTGCCAGCAGCATCCGGACAGGGACTAGCTCCTACAATGAGCAGTTCTTC. Its translation: CASSIRTGTSSYNEQFF. V usage is TRBV5-4 and J usage is TRBJ2-1, with D perhaps TRBD1 or TRBD2 (8 bases each). Trimming took 4 bases from V and 0 from J, leaving 17 bases between them. Germline loops: CDR1 SGHNT, CDR2 YYREEE (reference sequence). CDR3 size: 17 residues.

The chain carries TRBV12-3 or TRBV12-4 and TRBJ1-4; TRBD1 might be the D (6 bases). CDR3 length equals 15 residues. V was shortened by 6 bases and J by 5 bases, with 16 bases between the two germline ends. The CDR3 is CASRNQGQQNEKLFF. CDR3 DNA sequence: TGTGCCAGCAGGAACCAAGGACAGCAGAATGAAAAACTGTTTTTT.

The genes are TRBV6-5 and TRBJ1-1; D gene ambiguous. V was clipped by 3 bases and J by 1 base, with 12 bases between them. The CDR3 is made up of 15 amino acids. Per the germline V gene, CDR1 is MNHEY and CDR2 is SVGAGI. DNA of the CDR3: TGTGCCAGCAGTTATACCGTCCGGGGGAACACTGAAGCTTTCTTT. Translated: CASSYTVRGNTEAFF.

CDR3 sequence reads: CSARDLGQGASYNEQFF. The DNA of the CDR3 is TGCAGTGCTAGAGATCTCGGACAGGGGGCATCCTACAATGAGCAGTTCTTC. V gene TRBV20-1 combines with J gene TRBJ2-1, with TRBD1 matching over 11 bases. V lost 0 bases and J lost 1; bases outside the gene matches: 5. The CDR3 sequence is 17 residues long. Germline V gene sequence: CDR1 DFQATT, CDR2 SNEGSKA (reference sequence).

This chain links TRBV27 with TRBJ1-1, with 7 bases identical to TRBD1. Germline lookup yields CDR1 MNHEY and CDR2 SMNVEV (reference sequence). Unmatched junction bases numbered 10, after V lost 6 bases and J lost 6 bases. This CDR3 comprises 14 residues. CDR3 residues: CASRMDRQRAEAFF. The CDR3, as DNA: TGTGCCAGCAGGATGGACAGGCAGAGGGCTGAAGCTTTCTTT.